One sample yielded the 15 T cell receptor beta chains listed below, sequenced in a study of metastatic and nonmetastatic thyroid tumors (dated by TCRdb to the early 2020s). Receptor libraries were prepared by PCR. The listed sequencing device is Illumina HiSeq 4000. TCRdb handled the public reads itself, with Q25 trimming in fastp and clone calling in MiXCR, and kept productive beta chains. This sample is represented by around 15,000 clones; 20% to 30% of them were singletons. Together, the top ten hold around 12% of the sample. No patient had received any treatment before thyroid surgery. Sequencing was performed on tumor tissue. Receptor source: a female donor with papillary thyroid cancer or a benign thyroid nodule (not recorded which). Some clones in this sample may be carry-over from other donors' samples.

This clone is deemed medium-sized (0.01 to 0.1%). The sample holds other DNA sequences that translate to the same CDR3. The chain links TRBV24-1 to TRBJ2-2; 10 bases map to TRBD2. The CDR3 contains 19 residues. CDR1 and CDR2 from the germline V gene are KGHDR and SFDVKD. With V trimmed by 4 bases and J by 5 bases, 15 bases remained unmatched. The CDR3 DNA reads as TGTGCCACCAGTGACATCCTAGCGGGAGCCAAGTTTGGGACCGGGGAGCTGTTTTTT. Protein product: CATSDILAGAKFGTGELFF.

The table lists this clone with many counts. The chain carries TRBV20-1 and TRBJ1-5; D remains ambiguous. Germline V gene lookup returns CDR1 DFQATT and CDR2 SNEGSKA (reference sequence). The CDR3 is 13 amino acids. V gave up 5 bases and J gave up 0 bases, with 8 bases separating them. The CDR3: CSAFPDSNQPQHF. CDR3 DNA sequence: TGCAGTGCTTTCCCGGATAGCAATCAGCCCCAGCATTTT.

This clone was seen at least ten times. A much more abundant neighbour one base away suggests this may be a read error. This sample also contains other DNA sequences that code for the same CDR3. The V and J genes are TRBV27 and TRBJ1-2; D is uncertain. The CDR3 contains 12 residues. Germline-derived CDR1 and CDR2 are MNHEY and SMNVEV (reference sequence). Trimming left V 8 bases short and J 4 bases short, with 11 bases between. CDR3 loop: CASGSRIYGYTF. The CDR3 DNA reads as TGTGCCAGCGGCAGTCGTATCTATGGCTACACCTTC.

This clone came up a few times. The rearrangement links TRBV6-1 to TRBJ2-3; maybe TRBD2 (6 bases). Germline V gene sequence: CDR1 MNHNS, CDR2 SASEGT. V shed 3 bases and J shed 1 base, with 14 bases lying between them. The CDR3 has 16 residues. CDR3 amino acids: CASSETIGSGTDTQYF. The CDR3 region has the DNA TGTGCCAGCAGTGAGACTATCGGGAGTGGCACAGATACGCAGTATTTT.

This clone counts as medium-sized. The J gene is TRBJ1-6, the V gene TRBV6-1, with 8 bases lining up with TRBD1. The CDR3 contains 15 residues. V shed 5 bases, J shed 11 bases, and the junction held 11 bases outside the gene matches. Looked up from germline, CDR1 is MNHNS and CDR2 is SASEGT. The CDR3 spells CASSSYGTGGAPLHF. As DNA, the CDR3 is TGTGCCAGCAGTTCGTACGGGACAGGCGGGGCACCCCTCCACTTT.

This chain uses TRBV20-1 with TRBJ2-5; D call uncertain. The CDR3 covers 15 residues. Between the trimmed V and J ends, which lost 0 bases and 3 bases, there was a span of 14 bases. Germline CDR1 and CDR2: DFQATT and SNEGSKA (reference sequence). Written as DNA, the CDR3 is TGCAGTGCTAGAGATCTCCGGCAGGCGGAAGAGACCCAGTACTTC. It yields the protein CSARDLRQAEETQYF.

Regarding this clone: A junction boundary mismatches the germline segment, possibly from a read error. The chain carries TRBV11-2 and TRBJ2-1, with D possibly matching TRBD2 (6 bases). This CDR3 spans 18 amino acids. In germline, CDR1 is SGHAT, CDR2 FQNNGV. The CDR3 bases are TGTGTCAGCAGCGGAGGCCCTATTCGTGGGAGGTCAAACAATGAGCAGTTCTTC. Translation gives CVSSGGPIRGRSNNEQFF.

This chain joins TRBV20-1 and TRBJ2-7, with a tentative D call TRBD2 (6 bases). The CDR3 runs 16 residues. V was shortened by 4 bases and J by 2 bases, with 21 bases between the two germline ends. Germline V gene sequence: CDR1 DFQATT, CDR2 SNEGSKA (reference sequence). The CDR3 loop reads CSAKSPPPSDTYEQYF. The CDR3 region has the DNA TGCAGTGCTAAATCACCTCCGCCTAGCGATACCTACGAGCAGTACTTC.

This clone was counted a single time. The J gene is TRBJ2-3, the V gene TRBV10-3, with 9 bases identical to TRBD2. Trimming removed 0 bases from V and 1 base from J; junction bases left unmatched: 11. The CDR3 has 19 residues. Germline V lookup: CDR1 ENHRY, CDR2 SYGVKD. In DNA form, the CDR3 reads TGTGCCATCAGTGAGTCAAGTAGCGGGAGAGGTGCCCGCACAGATACGCAGTATTTT. Protein product: CAISESSSGRGARTDTQYF.

The gene calls are TRBV6-1 and TRBJ2-7, with 9 bases identical to TRBD1. V lost 8 bases, J lost 1 base, and 9 bases stayed unmatched. The length of the CDR3 is 15 residues. Germline values: CDR1 MNHNS, CDR2 SASEGT. CDR3 nucleotides: TGTGCCAGCTCTGAAGCGGGACAGGGTTCCTACGAGCAGTACTTC. This codes for CASSEAGQGSYEQYF.

There are many counts of this clone. V and J are TRBV5-4 and TRBJ2-4, with 12 bases aligning to TRBD2. Trimming removed 0 bases from V and 2 bases from J; junction bases left unmatched: 12. This CDR3 has 20 residues. Germline loops: CDR1 SGHNT, CDR2 YYREEE (reference sequence). This chain's CDR3 is CASSLAIRLAGAGSKNIQYF. As DNA, the CDR3 is TGTGCCAGCAGCTTGGCCATAAGACTAGCGGGAGCCGGGTCCAAAAACATTCAGTACTTC.

Remarks on this clone: A much larger clonotype is one base distant, so this may be a read error. The V gene is TRBV20-1, the J gene TRBJ1-1; no firm D call. V gave up 7 bases and J gave up 4 bases, with 13 bases separating them. From germline, CDR1 is DFQATT and CDR2 SNEGSKA (reference sequence). The CDR3 has 12 residues. CDR3 nucleotide sequence: TGCAGTGACTGGCGGACGACCACTGAAGCTTTCTTT. This sequence encodes CSDWRTTTEAFF.

This clone has at least ten counts. The chain has TRBV28 and TRBJ2-7; D unresolved. Germline loops: CDR1 MDHEN, CDR2 SYDVKM. Trimming left V 4 bases short and J 6 bases short, with 13 bases between. The CDR3 has 13 amino acids. The CDR3 DNA reads TGTGCCAGCAGTTCACTCTCTCTCGGCGAGCAGTACTTC. Protein product: CASSSLSLGEQYF.

This clone was seen a handful of times. The rearrangement uses TRBV6-1 and TRBJ1-6, with 9 bases lining up with TRBD1. Germline V gene data show CDR1 as MNHNS and CDR2 as SASEGT. With V trimmed by 6 bases and J by 9 bases, 12 bases remained unmatched. There are 16 residues in the CDR3. This CDR3 reads CASRRKGQGISSPLHF. CDR3 DNA: TGTGCCAGCAGACGCAAGGGACAGGGTATCAGTTCACCCCTCCACTTT.

This clone appeared many times. One end of the junction is discordant with germline, which a read error may explain. At the DNA level, this CDR3 is encoded by other sequences in the same sample as well. The chain is built from TRBV6-1 and TRBJ1-5, with a tentative D call TRBD1 (5 bases). Germline V CDR1 and CDR2: MNHNS, SASEGT. The CDR3 has 14 residues. The CDR3: CASSEMGVNRPQHF. The CDR3 DNA follows: TGTGCCAGCAGTGAAATGGGGGTGAATCGGCCCCAGCATTTT.